This is a list of T cell receptor beta chains from one sample in a study of blood T cell repertoires in COVID-19. Data came from immunoSEQ multiplex PCR; TCRdb stores just in-frame clones and leaves some out. The repertoire has under 140,000 clones, around 76% of them found once; the top ten carry more than 3.5%. Specimen: peripheral blood. The receptors shown here come from a woman older than 75 with acute or convalescent COVID-19. Each CDR3 is given with its conserved first and last residue. D genes are given only for firm matches. Some rows have no size entry. The others give once, few or many, or a class for an expanded clone.

TRBJ1-1	NA	TRBV7-8	NA	TGTGCCAGCAGCAGCTTTAGGGGGTCGGGGACCGGGGCTTTCTTT	CASSSFRGSGTGAFF
TRBJ2-7	TRBD1	TRBV27	NA	TGTGCCAGCTCCGGGACAGGCCGCTCCTACGAGCAGTACTTC	CASSGTGRSYEQYF
TRBJ2-7	TRBD2	TRBV5-1	NA	TGCGCCAGCAGCGGCGGACTAGCGGGGACTTACGAGCAGTACTTC	CASSGGLAGTYEQYF
TRBJ2-5	NA	TRBV21-1	NA	TGTGCCAGCAGCAAAAGGCCGGACAGGGGGGCGGAAGAGACCCAGTACTTC	CASSKRPDRGAEETQYF
TRBJ2-7	TRBD1	TRBV7-9	NA	TGTGCCAGCAGCGGAGACAGGGGGTTCTCCTCCTACGAGCAGTACTTC	CASSGDRGFSSYEQYF
TRBJ2-1	TRBD1	TRBV6-5	NA	TGTGCCAGCAGTATCACCGGGACAGGGTACAATGAGCAGTTCTTC	CASSITGTGYNEQFF
TRBJ1-3	TRBD1	TRBV7-9	once	TGTGCCAGCAGTAAACAGGGGGCGTCTGGAAACACCATATATTTT	CASSKQGASGNTIYF
TRBJ1-1	TRBD1	TRBV5-5	few	TGTGCCAGCAGCATCTATGACAGGGCTCAAACTTTCTTT	CASSIYDRAQTFF
TRBJ2-7	TRBD2	TRBV6-5	once	TGTGCCAGCAGTTCTCCGGGACGGGGGGGTGAGCAGTACTTC	CASSSPGRGGEQYF
TRBJ2-5	TRBD2	TRBV7-6	NA	TGTGCCAGCAGCCAGGGACTAGTGGGACAAGAGACCCAGTACTTC	CASSQGLVGQETQYF
TRBJ1-2	NA	TRBV7-8	few	TGTGCCAGCAGCAGCGCAGGCTCGGGGGGCTACACCTTC	CASSSAGSGGYTF
TRBJ1-3	NA	TRBV18	once	TGTGCCAGCTCACCATTAGGAGGGGACGGAAACACCATATATTTT	CASSPLGGDGNTIYF
TRBJ2-7	TRBD2	TRBV5-4	NA	TGTGCCAGCAGCCACGGGACTAGCCCCTACGAGCAGTACTTC	CASSHGTSPYEQYF
TRBJ2-1	TRBD1	TRBV2	NA	TGTGCCAGCAGACCACAGGGGACCTACAATGAGCAGTTCTTC	CASRPQGTYNEQFF
TRBJ1-6	NA	TRBV28	NA	TGTGCCAGCAGGGGACATTTAAATAATTCACCCCTCCACTTT	CASRGHLNNSPLHF
TRBJ2-3	NA	TRBV5-8	NA	TGTGCCAGCAGCGCGCGCCTGACAATTATCACAGATACGCAGTATTTT	CASSARLTIITDTQYF
TRBJ1-2	TRBD1	TRBV7-2	NA	TGTGCCAGCAGCCGCAACAGGGGCGAGGGCTACACCTTC	CASSRNRGEGYTF
TRBJ1-1	TRBD1	TRBV28	NA	TGTGCCAGCAGTTTTCCAGGGGGCGCGAACACTGAAGCTTTCTTT	CASSFPGGANTEAFF
TRBJ2-3	TRBD2	TRBV6-6	NA	TGTGCCAGCAGGGATGGGACTAGCGGGAGCACAGATACGCAGTATTTT	CASRDGTSGSTDTQYF
TRBJ1-1	NA	TRBV19	NA	TGTGCCAGTAGGCGAGTGCCGTTAAGCACTGAAGCTTTCTTT	CASRRVPLSTEAFF
TRBJ1-1	TRBD1	TRBV7-6	few	TGTGCCAGCAGCTTGGGGACAGCCAACACTGAAGCTTTCTTT	CASSLGTANTEAFF
TRBJ2-1	TRBD1	TRBV28	NA	TGTGCCAGCAGCCTCTTCGGACAGGGGAGCTACAATGAGCAGTTCTTC	CASSLFGQGSYNEQFF
TRBJ2-7	NA	TRBV30	NA	TGTGCCTGGAGCGCCTCCTGGGCCGACCCCCAATACGAGCAGTACTTC	CAWSASWADPQYEQYF
TRBJ1-6	TRBD1	TRBV3-1/TRBV3-2	NA	TGTGCCAGCAGCCAAGCGGGACAGGGCGCCCGAGGTTCACCCCTCCACTTT	CASSQAGQGARGSPLHF
TRBJ1-5	NA	TRBV21-1	NA	TGTGCCAGCAGAAACAGGGGGAAATTTTATCAGCCCCAGCATTTT	CASRNRGKFYQPQHF
TRBJ2-1	NA	TRBV7-9	NA	TGTGCCAGCAGCGTACGACCCCGGACTACCCTCTACAATGAGCAGTTCTTC	CASSVRPRTTLYNEQFF
TRBJ2-2	TRBD1	TRBV29-1	NA	TGCAGCGCCCGAAACCCGCGACAGGGGAACACCGGGGAGCTGTTTTTT	CSARNPRQGNTGELFF
TRBJ1-3	TRBD1	TRBV5-1	NA	TGCGCCAGCAGCTTGGCCGGGACAGGGTCGGAAGTGTCTGGAAACACCATATATTTT	CASSLAGTGSEVSGNTIYF
TRBJ2-5	TRBD2	TRBV19	NA	TGTGCCAGTAGTATAGAAACCCCTCTAGCGGGGGGCTTTAAAGAGACCCAGTACTTC	CASSIETPLAGGFKETQYF
TRBJ1-2	NA	TRBV3-1/TRBV3-2	NA	TGTGCCAGCAGCCCGTGGACCGGAGGGAACTATGGCTACACCTTC	CASSPWTGGNYGYTF
TRBJ1-3	TRBD1	TRBV18	NA	TGTGCCAGCTCAGCGGGACAGACCTTTGGAAACACCATATATTTT	CASSAGQTFGNTIYF
TRBJ1-5	TRBD1	TRBV6-6	NA	TGTGCCAGCAGTTATTTGGGACAGGGGGTCCAGCCCCAGCATTTT	CASSYLGQGVQPQHF
TRBJ1-1	TRBD1	TRBV6-2/TRBV6-3	few	TGTGCCAGCAGCCCTTCCCCGGGACAGGGTTCGACGATGAACACTGAAGCTTTCTTT	CASSPSPGQGSTMNTEAFF
TRBJ2-5	NA	TRBV7-3	NA	TGTGCCAGCAGCTTTGGAAGGGGATTCGAAGAGACCCAGTACTTC	CASSFGRGFEETQYF
TRBJ1-3	NA	TRBV5-5	NA	TGTGCCAGCAGCTTGGGCCGTAGTCGCGTGGTGATGGACACCATATATTTT	CASSLGRSRVVMDTIYF
TRBJ2-7	TRBD1	TRBV7-9	NA	TGTGCCAGCAGCTACCCAGGGGGCCGGTCCTACGAGCAGTACTTC	CASSYPGGRSYEQYF
TRBJ2-7	TRBD1	TRBV18	few	TGTGCCAGCTCGCCTTCCGGACAGGCCTACGAGCAGTACTTC	CASSPSGQAYEQYF
TRBJ1-1	NA	TRBV29-1	NA	TGCAGCGTTGCGTTTTCCGGAGCTGAAGCTTTCTTT	CSVAFSGAEAFF
TRBJ1-4	TRBD1	TRBV6-5	NA	TGTGCCAGCAGCCATCGAGGGACAGGGGTCGAAAAACTGTTTTTT	CASSHRGTGVEKLFF
TRBJ2-3	TRBD1	TRBV19	NA	TGTGCCAGTAGTATGGGGACAGGCTTAGATACGCAGTATTTT	CASSMGTGLDTQYF
TRBJ2-3	TRBD2	TRBV5-8	once	TGTGCCAGCAGCTACGATTCCGGGACTAGAACCACAGATACGCAGTATTTT	CASSYDSGTRTTDTQYF
TRBJ2-7	TRBD1	TRBV10-3	few	TGTGCCATCAGTGCCCCGGGACAGGGCTCCTACGAGCAGTACTTC	CAISAPGQGSYEQYF
TRBJ2-5	TRBD2	TRBV30	NA	TGTGCCTGGAGGGCCAAGGCGGGAGTAGGGGAAGAGACCCAGTACTTC	CAWRAKAGVGEETQYF
TRBJ2-3	TRBD1	TRBV10-3	NA	TGTGCCATCACAGGGGGTCGGGCAGATACGCAGTATTTT	CAITGGRADTQYF
TRBJ1-5	NA	TRBV28	NA	TGTGCCACCGTGGGTGGGGCGGGGAGCAATCAGCCCCAGCATTTT	CATVGGAGSNQPQHF
TRBJ1-2	TRBD1	TRBV3-1/TRBV3-2	NA	TGTGCCAGCAGCCACGAACCGGACAGGGGTGGAGGCTACACCTTC	CASSHEPDRGGGYTF
TRBJ2-5	NA	TRBV27	NA	TGTGCCAGCAGTTTATCGACGCAGGGGGAGACCCAGTACTTC	CASSLSTQGETQYF
TRBJ2-1	NA	TRBV3-1/TRBV3-2	NA	TGTGCCAGCCCGGTACCCGAATACAATGAGCAGTTCTTC	CASPVPEYNEQFF
TRBJ2-1	TRBD2	TRBV7-2	NA	TGTGCCAGCAGCTTAGCGTGGACTAGCAACGAGCAGTTCTTC	CASSLAWTSNEQFF
TRBJ1-2	TRBD1	TRBV29-1	NA	TGCAGCGTCGGCCCGGGACAGTCCGATGGCTACACCTTC	CSVGPGQSDGYTF
TRBJ2-3	NA	TRBV12-3/TRBV12-4	NA	TGTGCCAGCAGCAACAGTGTTGTGGATACGCAGTATTTT	CASSNSVVDTQYF
TRBJ2-1	TRBD2	TRBV7-2	NA	TGTGCCAGCAGCTTTGGGAGGGCGGTCAATGAGCAGTTCTTC	CASSFGRAVNEQFF
TRBJ2-7	NA	TRBV28	NA	TGTGCCAGCAGCTCTAGCTCCTACGAGCAGTACTTC	CASSSSSYEQYF
TRBJ1-3	NA	TRBV7-9	NA	TGTGCCAGCAGCTTAGCCGGAGGTGGAAACACCATATATTTT	CASSLAGGGNTIYF
TRBJ2-2	NA	TRBV4-1	NA	TGCGCCAGCAGCCAACGGACTGATGCTAACACCGGGGAGCTGTTTTTT	CASSQRTDANTGELFF
TRBJ2-1	TRBD2	TRBV18	NA	TGTGCCAGCTCACCACCGGCTAGCGGGGGAACCTACAATGAGCAGTTCTTC	CASSPPASGGTYNEQFF
TRBJ2-1	NA	TRBV11-2	NA	TGTGCCAGCAGCAAACCCCGGACTACCGATTACTATGAGCAGTTCTTC	CASSKPRTTDYYEQFF
TRBJ2-1	TRBD2	TRBV7-9	NA	TGTGCCAGCAGCCCGGCCCCACTAGCGGGAGGGGTCAATGACCGGCAGTTCTTC	CASSPAPLAGGVNDRQFF
TRBJ1-3	TRBD1	TRBV5-6	NA	TGTGCCAGCAGCGACCCCTGGGACAGGGGGAAGAACACCATATATTTT	CASSDPWDRGKNTIYF
TRBJ2-5	TRBD1	TRBV5-1	NA	TGCGCCAGCAGCTTGGCCGGGACAGGGGGACAAGAGACCCAGTACTTC	CASSLAGTGGQETQYF